The source of this TCR beta chain is a study of brain T cells in children with intractable seizures. Findings of the study overall: Viral specificity was inferred only from CDR3 similarity; HCMV serostatus was unknown. Pre-surgery blood may have been undersampled, hiding some clones.

Points on this clone: What it recognizes is unknown.

Time point: blood from clinic visit 5 months post-surgery; TSC patient then seizure free. Surgery cases with the highest brain T cell transcript signatures were chosen for sequencing. Before surgery, patients took at least one anti-epileptic drug. With 9 bases clipped from V and 8 bases from J, the junction kept 5 bases outside the gene matches. Germline V gene data show CDR1 as SNHLY and CDR2 as FYNNEI. This CDR3 spans 12 amino acids. The protocol was immunoSEQ multiplex PCR, while the TCRdb copy is restricted to in-frame clones and leaves out a portion. The table records about 350,000 clones, roughly 93% of them present only once.

The material was peripheral blood, obtained more than 4 months after surgery. This rearrangement joins TRBV2 to TRBJ2-1, with 9 bases lining up with TRBD1. This receptor was identified in a boy younger than two with tuberous sclerosis and intractable seizures. The CDR3 DNA reads as TGTGCCAGTGTTACAGGGGGCTATGAGCAGTTCTTC. Its translation: CASVTGGYEQFF. The full variable domain, its missing parts supplied by reference TRBV2 and TRBJ2-1, is EPEVTQTPSHQVTQMGQEVILRCVPISNHLYFYWYRQILGQKVEFLVSFYNNEISEKSEIFDDQFSVERPDGSNFTLKIRSTKLEDSAMYFCASVTGGYEQFFGPGTRLTVL.